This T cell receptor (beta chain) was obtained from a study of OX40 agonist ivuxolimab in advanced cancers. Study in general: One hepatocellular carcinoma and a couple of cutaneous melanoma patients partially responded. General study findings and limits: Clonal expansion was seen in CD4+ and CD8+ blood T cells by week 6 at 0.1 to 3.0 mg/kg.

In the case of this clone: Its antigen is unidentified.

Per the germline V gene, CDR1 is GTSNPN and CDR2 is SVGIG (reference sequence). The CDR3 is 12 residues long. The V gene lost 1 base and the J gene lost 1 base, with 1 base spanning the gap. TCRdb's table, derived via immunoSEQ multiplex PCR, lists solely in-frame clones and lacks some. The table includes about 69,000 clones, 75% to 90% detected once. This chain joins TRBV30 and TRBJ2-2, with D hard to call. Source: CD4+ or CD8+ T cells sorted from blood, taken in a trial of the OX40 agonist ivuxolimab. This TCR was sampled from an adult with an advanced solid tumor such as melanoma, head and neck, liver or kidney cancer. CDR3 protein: CAWSENTGELFF. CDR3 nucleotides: TGTGCCTGGAGTGAGAACACCGGGGAGCTGTTTTTT.